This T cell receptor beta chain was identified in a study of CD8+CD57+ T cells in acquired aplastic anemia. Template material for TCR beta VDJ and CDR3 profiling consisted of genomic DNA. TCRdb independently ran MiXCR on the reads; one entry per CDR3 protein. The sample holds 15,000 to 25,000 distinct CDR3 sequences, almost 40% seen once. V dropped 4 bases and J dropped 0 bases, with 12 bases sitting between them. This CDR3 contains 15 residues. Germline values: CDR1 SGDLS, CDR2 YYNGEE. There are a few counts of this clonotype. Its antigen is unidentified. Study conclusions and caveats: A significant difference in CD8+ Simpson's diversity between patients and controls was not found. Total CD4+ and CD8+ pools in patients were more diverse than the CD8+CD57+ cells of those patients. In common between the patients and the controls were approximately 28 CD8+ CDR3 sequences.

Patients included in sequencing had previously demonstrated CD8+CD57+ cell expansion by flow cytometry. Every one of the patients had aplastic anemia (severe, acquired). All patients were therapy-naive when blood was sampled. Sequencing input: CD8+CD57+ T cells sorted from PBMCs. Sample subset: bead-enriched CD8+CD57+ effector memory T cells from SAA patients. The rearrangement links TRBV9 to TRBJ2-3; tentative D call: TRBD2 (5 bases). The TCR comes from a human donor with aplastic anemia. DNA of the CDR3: TGTGCCAGCAGCCCGGGATTCAGTAGCACAGATACGCAGTATTTT. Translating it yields CASSPGFSSTDTQYF.